The source of this T cell receptor (beta chain) is a study of shared clonotypes between healthy human individuals. On the study more broadly: CD4 naive and memory got three plates each, CD8 naive two, CD8 memory one. Findings of the study overall: Clonotypes shared by all four donors outscored non-shared clonotypes in generation probability.

The assay was immunoSEQ multiplex PCR, and TCRdb's table has in-frame clones only and misses some. The sample includes around 550,000 clones, 90% to 96% seen only once; the top ten take 0.06%. With regard to this clone: Antigen specificity is unknown.

This CDR3 has 14 residues. The germline V gene has CDR1 SGHNT and CDR2 YYREEE (reference sequence). V was pared by 3 bases and J by 1 base, with 10 bases between. The material sequenced was naive CD4+ T cells sorted from blood. Subset noted: CD45RA+ positively selected. The TCR originated in a woman in her 30s in good health. The chain employs TRBV5-4 and TRBJ2-5; D uncertain. In DNA, the CDR3 is TGTGCCAGCAGCTCCTTTGTAACCCAAGAGACCCAGTACTTC. Amino acids: CASSSFVTQETQYF.